This T cell receptor (beta chain) was documented in a study of blood T cell repertoires in COVID-19. On the study more broadly: Acute-phase and convalescent COVID-19 samples originated in the United States, Italy and Spain.

Per the germline V gene, CDR1 is SGHVS and CDR2 is FQNEAQ. This CDR3 contains 15 residues. J lost 8 bases, V lost 5 bases, and 10 bases had no gene match. Participants came from about 24 US areas, aged about 18 to 89 years. This clone came up once. As processed by the authors: Reference gene primer amplification gave estimated nucleated cell counts. Sequencing was performed with immunoSEQ multiplex PCR; in TCRdb, only in-frame clones are kept and a portion is missing. D and trimming were read from the DNA, whereas the V and J calls and clone size are those reported in that table. The repertoire holds roughly 150,000 clones, with 75% to 85% as singletons.

The sequence came from a man aged 40-50 years who had recovered from COVID-19. The chain employs TRBV7-8 and TRBJ2-1; 9 nucleotides align to TRBD2. The sequencing input was PBMCs or T cells enriched from blood (not recorded which). The CDR3 loop reads CASSPNGVAGDEQFF. CDR3 DNA: TGTGCCAGCAGCCCAAACGGGGTAGCGGGGGATGAGCAGTTCTTC.